These 5 T cell receptor beta chains originate from one sample sequenced in a study of T cells after yellow fever vaccination. TCRdb analysed the 5' RACE reads with MiXCR anew, one entry per CDR3 protein. The table shows 150,000 to 200,000 distinct CDR3 sequences, with 9.5% to 11% occurring only once. Sequencing used CD8+ T cells sorted from PBMCs, obtained 15 days after the yellow fever booster vaccination. The receptors shown here come from a young man who received the YFV17D yellow fever vaccine.

This clonotype was observed a handful of times. The J gene is TRBJ1-4, the V gene TRBV29-1, with D tentatively TRBD1 (5 bases). Trimming removed 5 bases at V and 8 bases at J, with 15 bases between. Germline values: CDR1 SQVTM, CDR2 ANQGSEA. This CDR3 has 13 amino acids. The CDR3 nucleotides are TGCAGCGTTAGGGACCTGGGGACGGAAAAACTGTTTTTT. Protein: CSVRDLGTEKLFF.

The rearrangement links TRBV5-5 to TRBJ1-5; 10 nucleotides match TRBD1. The germline CDR1 and CDR2 sequences are SGHKS and YYEKEE (reference sequence). J was trimmed by 4 bases and V by 4 bases; bases with no gene match: 8. The CDR3 runs 16 residues. The CDR3 region has the DNA TGTGCCAGCAGCGCACTGACAGGGGGCGCGAATCAGCCCCAGCATTTT. It specifies CASSALTGGANQPQHF.

V and J are TRBV7-9 and TRBJ2-6; D gene ambiguous. Trimming removed 5 bases from V and 5 bases from J, with 4 bases in between. This CDR3 has 12 residues. The germline CDR1 and CDR2 sequences are SEHNR and FQNEAQ (reference sequence). The CDR3 DNA reads as TGTGCCAGCAGCGGCTGGGCCAACGTCCTGACTTTC. As protein: CASSGWANVLTF. Variable domain in full (rest from reference TRBV7-9 and TRBJ2-6): DTGVSQNPRHKITKRGQNVTFRCDPISEHNRLYWYRQTLGQGPEFLTYFQNEAQLEKSRLLSDRFSAERPKGSFSTLEIQRTEQGDSAMYLCASSGWANVLTFGAGSRLTVL.

This chain uses TRBV7-9 with TRBJ2-5; D not certain. V was shortened by 3 bases and J by 5 bases, with 7 bases between the two germline ends. CDR1 is SEHNR and CDR2 is FQNEAQ in the germline V gene (reference sequence). This CDR3 comprises 12 residues. DNA of the CDR3: TGTGCCAGCAGCTTGGCAACGGAGACCCAGTACTTC. This gives the protein CASSLATETQYF.

The chain combines TRBV12-3 or TRBV12-4 with TRBJ2-3, with D uncertain. The CDR3 loop spans 15 amino acids. V lost 5 bases and J lost 2, with 14 bases in between. This CDR3 reads CASSPDFEVTDTQYF. DNA of the CDR3: TGTGCCAGCAGTCCGGATTTTGAGGTCACAGATACGCAGTATTTT.